The 14 T cell receptor beta chains below come from one sample, sequenced in a study of CD8 T cells in ankylosing spondylitis (dated by TCRdb to the late 2010s). Study-level results and caveats: A TCR beta motif made up of several highly homologous amino acid variants appeared to be characteristic of blood from ankylosing spondylitis patients.

No cognate antigen is known for these TCRs. Library construction relied on 5' RACE. The run used an Illumina HiSeq 2500. In TCRdb, the public reads were trimmed at Q25 with fastp and aligned with MiXCR, with productive beta chains retained. One record per CDR3 amino acid sequence lists the most common genes and DNA. The table for this sample lists around 490,000 distinct CDR3 sequences; approximately 5.3% of them were counted only once. The ten largest make up roughly 3.5% of the sample. Specimen: blood, either unsorted or a sorted T cell fraction (not recorded which). Every receptor here comes from a male donor with ankylosing spondylitis.

The table lists this clonotype with many counts. The chain employs TRBV9 and TRBJ1-2; 7 bases match TRBD1. CDR1 is SGDLS, CDR2 YYNGEE, per germline. This CDR3 spans 15 amino acids. V lost 3 bases, J lost 6 bases, and 11 bases stayed unmatched. This chain's CDR3 is CASSAPFRTGDGYTF. CDR3 DNA: TGTGCCAGCAGCGCGCCCTTTAGGACAGGAGATGGCTACACCTTC. Filled out from reference TRBV9 and TRBJ1-2, the complete variable domain reads DSGVTQTPKHLITATGQRVTLRCSPRSGDLSVYWYQQSLDQGLQFLIQYYNGEERAKGNILERFSAQQFPDLHSELNLSSLELGDSALYFCASSAPFRTGDGYTFGSGTRLTVV.

This clonotype was counted at least ten times. The rearrangement joins TRBV28 to TRBJ2-3, with TRBD2 matching 7 bases. Germline CDR1 and CDR2: MDHEN and SYDVKM. The CDR3 length is 15 residues. V gave up 2 bases and J gave up 1 base; unmatched junction bases: 3. This CDR3 reads CASSLAGERTDTQYF. Here the CDR3 DNA reads TGTGCCAGCAGTTTAGCGGGGGAACGCACAGATACGCAGTATTTT.

This clonotype was detected ten times or more. The V and J genes are TRBV29-1 and TRBJ1-2, with D maybe TRBD1 (6 bases). In germline, CDR1 is SQVTM, CDR2 ANQGSEA. Deletions cut 4 bases from V and 5 bases from J, with 14 bases between. This CDR3 comprises 13 residues. This CDR3 reads CSVAPQGSYGYTF. The DNA of the CDR3 is TGCAGCGTTGCGCCACAGGGCTCGTATGGCTACACCTTC.

Many counts were recorded for this clonotype. V gene TRBV7-9 combines with J gene TRBJ1-1; 7 bases map to TRBD1. Per germline, CDR1 SEHNR and CDR2 FQNEAQ (reference sequence). After removal of 5 bases from V and 1 base from J, the junction contained 7 bases not matched to a gene. The CDR3 is 15 residues long. For the CDR3, the DNA is TGTGCCAGCAGCCCGCACAGGGGAGGGAACACTGAAGCTTTCTTT. It codes for CASSPHRGGNTEAFF.

In this sample, this clonotype turned up many times. CDR3 DNA: TGCGCCAGCACCCCTGGTCGGGGCCCCTACGAGCAGTACTTC. Its protein is CASTPGRGPYEQYF. This sequence joins TRBV4-3 and TRBJ2-7; TRBD1 or TRBD2 may be the D gene (5 bases each). Trimming cost V 7 bases and J 2 bases, with 15 bases left between them. The CDR3 is 14 amino acids. Germline V gene data show CDR1 as LGHNA and CDR2 as YSLEER.

The rearrangement uses TRBV9 and TRBJ1-3; the D gene is possibly TRBD1 (6 bases). This CDR3 spans 15 amino acids. With 0 bases removed from V and 1 base from J, the gap between germline ends came to 8 bases. Germline loops: CDR1 SGDLS, CDR2 YYNGEE. CDR3 loop: CASSVARGSGNTIYF. CDR3 in DNA: TGTGCCAGCAGCGTAGCCAGGGGATCTGGAAACACCATATATTTT.

In its sample, this clonotype was seen many times. This chain joins TRBV15 and TRBJ2-3; D not certain. The CDR3 consists of 17 residues. V was clipped by 0 bases and J by 2 bases, with 15 bases between them. The germline V gene has CDR1 LNHNV and CDR2 YYDKDF (reference sequence). CDR3 sequence (DNA): TGTGCCACCAGCAGAGATTTGACTGCCGTCCTCACAGATACGCAGTATTTT. This translates into CATSRDLTAVLTDTQYF.

This clonotype has only a few counts. V is TRBV27 and J is TRBJ2-7; D is perhaps TRBD2 (6 bases). The germline CDR1 and CDR2 sequences are MNHEY and SMNVEV (reference sequence). This CDR3 has 14 amino acids. V lost 6 bases and J lost 0, with 12 bases in between. CDR3 nucleotides: TGTGCCAGCAGGGTCAGCGGGTTCTCCTACGAGCAGTACTTC. It codes for CASRVSGFSYEQYF.

At least ten counts were recorded for this clonotype. The J gene is TRBJ2-7, the V gene TRBV20-1; D might be TRBD1 or TRBD2, each matching 5 bases. From germline, CDR1 is DFQATT and CDR2 SNEGSKA (reference sequence). This CDR3 has 14 residues. Between the trimmed V and J ends, which lost 0 bases and 4 bases, there was a span of 13 bases. The CDR3 sequence is CSARDGAIIYEQYF. In nucleotides, the CDR3 is TGCAGTGCTAGAGACGGGGCGATCATTTACGAGCAGTACTTC.

This clonotype was found many times. This chain joins TRBV6-2 or TRBV6-3 and TRBJ1-1; D is unclear. Per germline, CDR1 MNHEY and CDR2 SVGEGT. The CDR3 runs to 14 residues. V was trimmed by 5 bases and J by 1 base, leaving 11 bases between them. The CDR3 DNA reads as TGTGCCAGCAGTCCTTTGATTCCGAACACTGAAGCTTTCTTT. It translates to CASSPLIPNTEAFF.

Many counts were recorded for this clonotype. The chain has TRBV5-1 and TRBJ2-1; TRBD1 matches 9 bases. The CDR3 runs to 16 residues. V shed 4 bases and J 2 bases; nucleotides not matched to a gene: 7. The V gene's germline CDR1 is SGHRS and CDR2 YFSETQ. CDR3 bases: TGCGCCAGCAGCATACAGGGACAGGGAACCTACAATGAGCAGTTCTTC. Its protein product is CASSIQGQGTYNEQFF.

This clonotype was counted ten times or more. This chain connects TRBV20-1 to TRBJ2-1, with 7 bases identical to TRBD2. From germline, CDR1 is DFQATT and CDR2 SNEGSKA (reference sequence). V shed 3 bases and J 3 bases; nucleotides not matched to a gene: 8. This CDR3 is 15 amino acids long. CDR3 nucleotides: TGCAGTGCTAGGGGACTTAGGGAGGGCTACAATGAGCAGTTCTTC. Encoded protein: CSARGLREGYNEQFF.

This clonotype was counted at least ten times. The V gene is TRBV6-1, the J gene TRBJ1-5, with a weak D call TRBD1 (6 bases). Germline CDR1 MNHNS, CDR2 SASEGT. Trimming took off 6 bases at V and 0 bases at J, with 18 bases between the two ends. CDR3 length equals 17 residues. The CDR3 reads CASSHDRTHYSNQPQHF. CDR3 nucleotides: TGTGCCAGCAGCCATGACAGGACCCACTATAGCAATCAGCCCCAGCATTTT.

There are many counts of this clonotype. The CDR3 DNA reads as TGCGCCAGCAGCTTGGAGGCCAGCTATGGCTACACCTTC. Translation: CASSLEASYGYTF. The J gene is TRBJ1-2, the V gene TRBV5-1, with no clear D. Germline CDR1 is SGHRS and CDR2 is YFSETQ. Trimming left V 0 bases short and J 4 bases short, with 7 bases between. The CDR3 runs 13 residues.